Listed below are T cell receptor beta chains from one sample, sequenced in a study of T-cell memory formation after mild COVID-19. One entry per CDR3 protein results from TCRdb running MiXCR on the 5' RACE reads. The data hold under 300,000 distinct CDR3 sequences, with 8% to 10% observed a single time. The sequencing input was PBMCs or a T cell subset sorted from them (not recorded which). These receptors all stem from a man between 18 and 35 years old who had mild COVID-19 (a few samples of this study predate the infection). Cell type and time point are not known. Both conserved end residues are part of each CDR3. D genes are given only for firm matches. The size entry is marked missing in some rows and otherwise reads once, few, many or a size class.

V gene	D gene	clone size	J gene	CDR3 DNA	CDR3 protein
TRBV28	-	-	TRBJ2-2	TGTGCCAGCGAAGTGGGGGCGCGCACCGGGGAGCTGTTTTTT	CASEVGARTGELFF
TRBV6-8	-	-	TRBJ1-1	TGTGCCAGCAGTTACCTTTTCGTGGGGGGCGGCGACACTGAAGCTTTCTTT	CASSYLFVGGGDTEAFF
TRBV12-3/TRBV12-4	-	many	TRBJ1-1	TGTGCCAGCAGCTTAGGGAACACTGAAGCTTTCTTT	CASSLGNTEAFF
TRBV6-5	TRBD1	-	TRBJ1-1	TGTGCCAGCAGTAACAGGGGCGGGCGAGCTTTCTTT	CASSNRGGRAFF
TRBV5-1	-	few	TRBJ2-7	TGCGCCAGCAGCCCCCAGGGGGGTCAAGGGGAGCAGTACTTC	CASSPQGGQGEQYF
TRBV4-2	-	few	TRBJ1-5	TGTGCCAGCAGCCAACGGGGGAAGGTAGATCAGCCCCAGCATTTT	CASSQRGKVDQPQHF
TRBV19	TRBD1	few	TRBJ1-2	TGTGCCAGTAGCTTAACTAGGGACAGCCTAAACTATGGCTACACCTTC	CASSLTRDSLNYGYTF
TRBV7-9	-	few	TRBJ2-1	TGTGCCAGCAGCTTATCGGGCCAGGGCTGGGAGCAGTTCTTC	CASSLSGQGWEQFF
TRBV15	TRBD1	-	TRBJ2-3	TGTGCCACCAGCCTCACCGGGACAGGGGTGTTATACACGCAGTATTTT	CATSLTGTGVLYTQYF
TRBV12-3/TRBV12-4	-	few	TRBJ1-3	TGTGCCAGCAGTTCAGTCAGGGGAAACACCATATATTTT	CASSSVRGNTIYF
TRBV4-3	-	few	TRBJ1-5	TGCGCCAGCAGCCATGAATTTAATCAGCCCCAGCATTTT	CASSHEFNQPQHF
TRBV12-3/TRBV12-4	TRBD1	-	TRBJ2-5	TGTGCCAGCAGTTTTGCCGGGGGGGACAGGGGAAGTCAGGACCAGTACTTC	CASSFAGGDRGSQDQYF
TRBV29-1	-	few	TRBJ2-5	TGCAGCGTTCGCCGTGACCCGACCCAGTACTTC	CSVRRDPTQYF
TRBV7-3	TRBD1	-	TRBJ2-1	TGTGCCAGCAGCTTCCACCAGGGACAGGGAAAGAATGAGCAGTTCTTC	CASSFHQGQGKNEQFF
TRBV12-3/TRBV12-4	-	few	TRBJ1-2	TGTGCCAGCAGACCCTGGGGCCGCCCAGACCATGGCTACACCTTC	CASRPWGRPDHGYTF
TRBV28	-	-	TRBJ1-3	TGTGCCAGCAGTTTAATATCCGCCGCTGGAAACACCATATATTTT	CASSLISAAGNTIYF
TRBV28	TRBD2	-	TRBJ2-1	TGTGCCAGCAAACTTCCGGCGGGGGGGGCTAAGCAGTTCTTC	CASKLPAGGAKQFF